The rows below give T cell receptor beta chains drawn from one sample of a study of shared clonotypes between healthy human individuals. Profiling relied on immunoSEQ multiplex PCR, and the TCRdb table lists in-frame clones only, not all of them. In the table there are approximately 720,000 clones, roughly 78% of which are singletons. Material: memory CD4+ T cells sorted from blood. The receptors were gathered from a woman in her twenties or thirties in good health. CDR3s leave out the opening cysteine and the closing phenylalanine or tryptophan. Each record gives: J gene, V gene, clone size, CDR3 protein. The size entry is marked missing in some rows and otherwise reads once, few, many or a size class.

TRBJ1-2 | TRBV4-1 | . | ASSQEQDNYGYT
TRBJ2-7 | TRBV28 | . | ASRLGTVSEQY
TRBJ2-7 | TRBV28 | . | ASRGVGGGRSYEQY
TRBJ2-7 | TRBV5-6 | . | ASSLAGTLIYEQY
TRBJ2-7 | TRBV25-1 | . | ASSRASYEQY
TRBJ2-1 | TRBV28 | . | ASSGTVINEQF
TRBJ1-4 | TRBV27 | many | ACRTSNGELF
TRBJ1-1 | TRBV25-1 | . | ASSLSKNTEAF
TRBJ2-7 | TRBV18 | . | ASSPGLREYYEQY
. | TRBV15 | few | ATSIRLAGADYEQY
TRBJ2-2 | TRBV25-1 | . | ASSESPGQGANTGELF
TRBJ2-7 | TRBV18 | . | ASSPHPAGGNEQY
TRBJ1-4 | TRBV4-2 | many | ASSALSGRDFREKLF
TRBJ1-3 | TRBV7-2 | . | ASSFFPSGNTIY
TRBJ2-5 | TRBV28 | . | ASSYHYDLLSSTSQETQY
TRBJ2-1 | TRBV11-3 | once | ASSAGSWEVHEQF
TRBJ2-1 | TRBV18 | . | ASSPTSGRLSNEQF
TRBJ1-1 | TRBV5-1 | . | ASSLDGQGAEAF
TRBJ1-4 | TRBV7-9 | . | ASQGRPEFGVNEKLF